This TCR beta chain was captured in a study of blood T cell repertoires in COVID-19. Study information: Specimens from acute and convalescent COVID-19 originated in the United States, Italy and Spain.

TCRdb's copy holds only in-frame clones and misses some; the assay was immunoSEQ multiplex PCR. The sample lists 130,000 to 150,000 clones, over 75% seen once, with 1.7% in the top ten. Deletions cut 6 bases from V and 2 bases from J, with 12 bases between. Germline assignment: CDR1 MGHDK and CDR2 SYGVNS. The CDR3 loop spans 14 amino acids. The sequence was obtained from a woman aged 50 to 65 with acute or convalescent COVID-19. Specimen: peripheral blood. This chain uses TRBV25-1 with TRBJ2-3; maybe TRBD1 (5 bases). CDR3 nucleotides: TGTGCCAGCAGACGTAGACAGAACACAGATACGCAGTATTTT. Translation: CASRRRQNTDTQYF.